The TCR beta chain under discussion was sequenced for a study of vaccination and CD4 T cells after COVID-19 (dated by TCRdb to about 2022). Regarding the study in general: Convalescent patients had a positive SARS-CoV-2 result on nasal swab PCR, and of these patients, several had mild disease and one had severe disease. In the convalescent cohort there were six males and four females, among whom were two Hispanic individuals, seven Caucasians, two Asians and one multiracial person. The time from the second vaccine dose to post-vaccine blood sampling had a median of around 72 days and ranged from about 12 to 250 days. In control cultures, a CEFX viral epitope pool was used as positive control, an HIV-1 Nef peptide pool was used as negative control, or no peptide was added. Post-COVID blood samples from convalescent patients were collected a median of roughly 100 days after diagnosis, with a range of roughly 30 to 170 days. The cultures were stimulated with overlapping spike peptide pools from SARS-CoV-2 and from the common cold coronaviruses HCoV-NL63, HCoV-OC43 and HCoV-229E. In nine to eleven COVID-19 convalescent patients and a handful of infection-naive healthy vaccine recipients, researchers compared the spike-specific CD4+ TCR repertoire from before mRNA vaccination with the repertoire from after. Participants got two doses of the Pfizer-BioNTech BNT162b2 vaccine (n=8) or two doses of the Moderna mRNA-1273 vaccine (n=2). Results the study describes overall, beyond this receptor: The study included relatively few convalescent patients and did not analyze early timepoints after natural infection. The median number of SARS-CoV-2-reactive clonotypes rose from 20 to 25 after infection to roughly 40 after vaccination, but the change was not significant. Of the vaccine-specific clones in convalescent patients, 304 of 307, or nearly all, reacted only to SARS-CoV-2 spike and did not cross-react with common cold coronaviruses. Among convalescent patients, a median about 86% of the SARS-CoV-2-reactive clones seen after vaccination appeared only after vaccination, which suggests priming specific to the vaccine.

Germline trimming: 5 bases from V, 10 bases from J; junction bases outside gene matches: 12. The CDR1 and CDR2 encoded by the germline V gene are SGHVS and FNYEAQ. The CDR3 runs 16 residues from the cysteine to the phenylalanine. Kept here is only the CDR3 DNA, which spans 48 bases and is read in frame from base 1. With regard to this clonotype: Its antigen remains undetermined. Base quality data are lacking; no much larger clone is found one base away.

The library came from PCR. At the Johns Hopkins FTIC core, DNA from the cultured CD4+ T cells underwent TCR sequencing with the Oncomine TCR Beta short-read assay. Genomic DNA was extracted from the cultured CD4+ T cells with the QIAamp micro DNA kit. Oncomine TCR Beta libraries from cultured CD4+ T cells were pooled using unique dual indexes and sequenced on an Illumina iSeq 100. Per the original workflow: Non-productive sequences were removed, and CDR3s not starting with C, not ending with F or W, or shorter than 7 amino acids were discarded. Antigen-specific clonotypes were identified using the MANAFEST web application through comparison of peptide-stimulated wells with reference and other culture wells. To be called positive, a clone needed an FDR below 0.05, an odds ratio above 5, and a productive frequency above 0.1% in at least two of three replicate wells. Clonotypes that were significantly expanded in both SARS-CoV-2 spike wells and at least one common cold coronavirus spike condition were defined as cross-reactive. CDR3 homology was assessed with Levenshtein distances (stringdist) and unrooted phylogenetic trees (ape) in R version 3.6.1. TCRdb redid the processing of the public reads, applying fastp at Q25 and MiXCR, and retained in-frame beta chains. Entries are consolidated by CDR3 protein sequence, retaining the most common genes and DNA. Here the V and J calls rest on TCRdb's processing, not on the authors' analysis. A total of thousands of distinct CDR3 sequences appear in this sample, about 70% of them only once. 9% of the sample goes to the ten largest clones.

In the paper's terms, the treatment or condition label means: approximately 9-day PBMC culture with coronavirus spike peptide pools or control peptides (ViraFEST assay). The study used the ViraFEST assay, which expanded antigen-specific T cells with peptide pools and then identified expanded clonotypes by TCR sequencing. Positive SARS-CoV-2 PCR tests in the convalescent patients dated from March to December 2020, before Alpha, Beta and Delta variants emerged in the United States. PBMCs were cultured at around 2 million per well in IMDM supplemented with about 5% human AB serum and 8.5 to 10 IU/ml IL-2, with 9.5 to 10 ug/ml peptide pools added. On days 3 and 7, half of the culture medium was replaced with fresh IL-2-containing medium. Once the cells had been in culture for around 10 days, the EasySep CD4+ T cell isolation kit was used to isolate CD4+ T cells by negative selection. Ficoll-Paque Plus gradient centrifugation was used to isolate PBMCs from whole blood, and the isolated PBMCs were then either used fresh or cryopreserved at -140C. Each culture condition was generally run in triplicate wells.

The TCR was taken from a human donor who had recovered from COVID-19. The V and J segments used are TRBV7-6 and TRBJ1-6; 9 nucleotides in the junction match TRBD1. The specimen comprised CD4+ T cells from blood, cultured in vitro, sampled before SARS-CoV-2 vaccination. The CDR3 sequence is CASSPRDRVGWSPLHF. The sequence in DNA is TGTGCCAGCAGCCCTAGGGACAGGGTGGGGTGGTCACCCCTCCACTTT.